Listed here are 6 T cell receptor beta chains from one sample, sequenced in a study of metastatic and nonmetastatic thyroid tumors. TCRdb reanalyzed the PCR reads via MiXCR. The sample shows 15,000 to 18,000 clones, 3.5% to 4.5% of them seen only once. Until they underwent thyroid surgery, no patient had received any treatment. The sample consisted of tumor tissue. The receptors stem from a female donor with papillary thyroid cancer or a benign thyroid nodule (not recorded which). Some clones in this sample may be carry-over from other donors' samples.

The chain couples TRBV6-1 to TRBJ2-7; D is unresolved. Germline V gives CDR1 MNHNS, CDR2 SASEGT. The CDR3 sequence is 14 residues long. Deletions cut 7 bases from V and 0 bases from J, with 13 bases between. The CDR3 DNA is TGTGCCAGCACCGAAACGTCAGTCTCCTACGAGCAGTACTTC. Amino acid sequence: CASTETSVSYEQYF.

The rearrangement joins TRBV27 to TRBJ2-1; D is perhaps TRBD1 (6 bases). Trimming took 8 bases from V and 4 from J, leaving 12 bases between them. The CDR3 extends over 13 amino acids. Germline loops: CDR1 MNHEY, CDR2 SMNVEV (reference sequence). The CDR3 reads CASQSGQYNEQFF. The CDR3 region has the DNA TGTGCCAGCCAGTCCGGACAGTACAATGAGCAGTTCTTC.

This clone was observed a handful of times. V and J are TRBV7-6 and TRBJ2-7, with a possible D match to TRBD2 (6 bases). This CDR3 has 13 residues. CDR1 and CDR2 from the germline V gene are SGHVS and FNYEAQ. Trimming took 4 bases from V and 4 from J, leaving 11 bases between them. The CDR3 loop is CASSSTGGYEQYF. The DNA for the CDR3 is TGTGCCAGCAGCTCGACTGGGGGGTACGAGCAGTACTTC.

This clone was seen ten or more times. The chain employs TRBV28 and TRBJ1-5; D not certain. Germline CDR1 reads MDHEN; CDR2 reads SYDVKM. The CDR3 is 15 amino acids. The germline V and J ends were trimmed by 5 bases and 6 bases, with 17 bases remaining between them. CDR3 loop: CASSTRRERGQPQHF. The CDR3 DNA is TGTGCCAGCAGTACGAGGAGGGAACGCGGTCAGCCCCAGCATTTT.

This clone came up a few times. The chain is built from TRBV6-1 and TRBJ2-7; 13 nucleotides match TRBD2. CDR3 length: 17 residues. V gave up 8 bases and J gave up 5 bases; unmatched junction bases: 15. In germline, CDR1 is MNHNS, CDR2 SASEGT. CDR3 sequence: CASRGLAGRLGTDEQYF. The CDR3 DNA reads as TGTGCCAGCCGGGGACTAGCGGGAAGGTTGGGTACGGACGAGCAGTACTTC.

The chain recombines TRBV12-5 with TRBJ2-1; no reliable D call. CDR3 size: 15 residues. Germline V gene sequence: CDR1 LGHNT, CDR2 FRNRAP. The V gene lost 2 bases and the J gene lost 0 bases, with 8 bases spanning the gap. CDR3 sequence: CASGLRQDSYNEQFF. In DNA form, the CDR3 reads TGTGCTAGTGGTTTGAGGCAGGACTCCTACAATGAGCAGTTCTTC.